The source of this TCR beta chain is a study of blood T cell repertoires in COVID-19. At the level of the study: Samples representing acute and convalescent COVID-19 were sourced from the United States, Italy and Spain. The cDNA or gDNA used as material had been derived from T cells, B-cell-depleted T cells, or PBMCs.

Participants were aged 18 to 89 years, lived in 25 or so US areas, and enrolled virtually. Membership in each cohort depended on participant-reported clinical history. Measured with immunoSEQ multiplex PCR; TCRdb has only the in-frame clones, and not every one. Of 240,000 or so clones listed, approximately 86% are singletons. V lost 4 bases, J lost 5 bases, and 6 bases stayed unmatched. Germline V gene sequence: CDR1 MNHEY, CDR2 SMNVEV (reference sequence). The CDR3 consists of 16 residues. Material: PBMCs or T cells enriched from blood (not recorded which). This clonotype was obtained from a woman aged 40 to 50 with acute COVID-19. This chain joins TRBV27 and TRBJ2-5; 14 bases are shared with TRBD2. The CDR3 nucleotides read TGTGCCAGCAGTTCGCTTCGACTAGCGGGAGGGGAGACCCAGTACTTC. The encoded protein is CASSSLRLAGGETQYF.